This T cell receptor (beta chain) derives from a study of long-term antiretroviral therapy in people with HIV. Notes on the study in general: Controls showed broader CDR3 length ranges than did the HIV repertoires. Blood dating 2004 to 2017 may reflect older ART regimens.

With survey level as its setting, the immunoSEQ assay was v3.0. Clones were sequenced by immunoSEQ multiplex PCR, and TCRdb holds only the in-frame ones, with some missing. In the table there are more than 20,000 clones, 80% to 85% of which are singletons. V was clipped by 5 bases and J by 9 bases; unmatched bases: 11. Germline V gives CDR1 GTSNPN, CDR2 SVGIG (reference sequence). The CDR3 spans 13 residues. Comment on this clone: Its target is not known.

The clonotype comes from a woman in her forties or fifties with HIV. The chain uses TRBV30 and TRBJ1-2; TRBD1 aligns across 8 bases. The sequencing used unsorted PBMCs, collected 1.9 years after starting antiretroviral therapy. The CDR3 here is CAWALGQGRSYTF. In DNA form, the CDR3 reads TGTGCCTGGGCCCTCGGACAGGGCAGGAGCTACACCTTC.